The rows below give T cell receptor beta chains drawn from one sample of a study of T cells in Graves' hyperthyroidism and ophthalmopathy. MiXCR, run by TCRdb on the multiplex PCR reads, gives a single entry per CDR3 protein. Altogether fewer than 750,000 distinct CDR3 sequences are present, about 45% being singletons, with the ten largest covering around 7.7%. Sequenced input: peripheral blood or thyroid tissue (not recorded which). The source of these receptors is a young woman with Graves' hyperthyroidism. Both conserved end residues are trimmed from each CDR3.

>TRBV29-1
SLGPYSNQPQH
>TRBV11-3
ASSLTFGREEKLF
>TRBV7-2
ASSRTGVEAF
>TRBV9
ASSVLAAQETQY
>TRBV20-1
SASGTKGETQY
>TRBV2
ASSEAIGPLSSGDTQY
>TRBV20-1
SARASGRMNTGELF
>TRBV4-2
ASSQAGFGTEAF
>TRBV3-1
ASSQVRQAFYEQY
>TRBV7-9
ASSSQGSNNEQY
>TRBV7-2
ASSSGQGYSNQPQH
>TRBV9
ASSPRQTPRLAGGTYEQY
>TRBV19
ASSMAAGTGGQPQH
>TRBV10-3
AISEAQRGQGTQY
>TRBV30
AWSRGRLNTGELF
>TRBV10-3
AISADGPYTSSNEPQY
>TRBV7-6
ASSPRRGRETQY
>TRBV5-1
ASNRRVNTGELS
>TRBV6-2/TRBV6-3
ASRDWGSGANVLT
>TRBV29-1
SVVFRDPPTDTQY
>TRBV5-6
ASSFLDWSEPSGNTIY
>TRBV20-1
SASVRDNSPLH
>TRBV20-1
SAEGDAF
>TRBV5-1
ASSSAGTGVASPLH
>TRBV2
ASVEEGSYGYT
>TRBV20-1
SATQGPAYEQY
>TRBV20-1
SARDQRAGVNNNEQF
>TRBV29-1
SLSRGTEAF
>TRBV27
ASSPWTGAIYEQY
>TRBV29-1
SVEGDRNTGELF
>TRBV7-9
ASSGGDNSPLH
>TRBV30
AWKIGETQY
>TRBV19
ASSVSKNYGYT
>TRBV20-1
SAVTPLGTGELF
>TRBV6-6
ASRGDGGWNYGYT
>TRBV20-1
SASPATGRPYEQY
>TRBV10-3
AISELGFNEQY